Below, 30 T cell receptor beta chains from the same sample are listed, as sequenced in a study of spatial heterogeneity in lung cancer. As to time point: blood at routine non-recurrence follow-up after resection. Using its own MiXCR run on the 5' RACE reads, TCRdb lists one record per CDR3 protein. The sample lists about 94,000 distinct CDR3 sequences, around 19% seen once, with less than 25% in the top ten. Material: PBMCs, obtained at follow-up. The receptors stem from a male donor with early-stage non-small cell lung cancer.

The table lists this clonotype with a few counts. The chain couples TRBV5-1 to TRBJ1-4; the D is unclear. Germline-derived CDR1 and CDR2 are SGHRS and YFSETQ. The germline V and J ends were trimmed by 4 bases and 5 bases, with 15 bases remaining between them. This CDR3 has 15 residues. Here the CDR3 DNA reads TGCGCCAGCAGCCAATCAAGCTTACCAAATGAAAAACTGTTTTTT. Protein sequence: CASSQSSLPNEKLFF.

Comment on this clonotype: One base away lies a much larger clone, so this may be a sequencing read error. The gene calls are TRBV7-8 and TRBJ1-1; D is possibly TRBD1 (5 bases). Germline loops: CDR1 SGHVS, CDR2 FQNEAQ. The V and J ends lost 1 base and 0 bases respectively, with 6 bases between them. This CDR3 contains 14 residues. In DNA, the CDR3 is TGTGCCAGCAGCTTAGGACAGATGAACACTGAAGCTTTCTTT. Residues: CASSLGQMNTEAFF.

This clonotype was detected only a few times. Compared with germline, one end of the junction differs, possibly owing to a read error. The chain combines TRBV7-2 with TRBJ2-1; TRBD1 matches at 7 bases. Germline CDR1 SGHTA, CDR2 FQGNSA. This CDR3 contains 12 residues. The DNA of the CDR3 is TGTGCCAGCAGCGGGGCCGGGACAGTATTGGTCTTC. Encoded protein: CASSGAGTVLVF.

The table lists this clonotype with a count of one. The chain employs TRBV5-1 and TRBJ1-2; D ambiguous. Germline V CDR1 and CDR2: SGHRS, YFSETQ. CDR3 length: 15 amino acids. The V gene lost 1 base and the J gene lost 4 bases, with 14 bases spanning the gap. CDR3 in DNA: TGCGCCAGCAGCTTGAGGTTGGGAAGCGGCTATGGCTACACCTTC. Its translation is CASSLRLGSGYGYTF.

This clonotype turned up a few times. This rearrangement joins TRBV4-2 to TRBJ2-7; D not certain. V lost 0 bases, J lost 0 bases, and 9 bases lay in between. This CDR3 contains 15 residues. Germline assignment: CDR1 LGHNA and CDR2 YNFKEQ. CDR3 DNA sequence: TGTGCCAGCAGCCAAGAGCGCGGCCTCTCCTACGAGCAGTACTTC. Its protein is CASSQERGLSYEQYF.

This rearrangement joins TRBV27 to TRBJ2-1; D is ambiguous. This CDR3 contains 18 residues. The V and J ends lost 5 bases and 0 bases respectively, with 20 bases between them. Germline loops: CDR1 MNHEY, CDR2 SMNVEV (reference sequence). The CDR3 protein is CASSGLIIRKSSYNEQFF. In DNA form, the CDR3 reads TGTGCCAGCAGTGGCCTTATTATACGGAAGAGCTCCTACAATGAGCAGTTCTTC.

The V gene is TRBV19, the J gene TRBJ2-4, with D tentatively TRBD2 (5 bases). Germline loops: CDR1 LNHDA, CDR2 SQIVND (reference sequence). The CDR3 consists of 13 residues. Trimming stripped 5 bases from V and 7 bases from J, with 12 bases between. The CDR3 loop is CASSDTPGNIQYF. DNA of the CDR3: TGTGCCAGTAGTGACACTCCGGGGAACATTCAGTACTTC. The variable domain in full, with the rest retrieved from reference TRBV19 and TRBJ2-4, is DGGITQSPKYLFRKEGQNVTLSCEQNLNHDAMYWYRQDPGQGLRLIYYSQIVNDFQKGDIAEGYSVSREKKESFPLTVTSAQKNPTAFYLCASSDTPGNIQYFGAGTRLSVL.

The chain carries TRBV10-3 and TRBJ1-1, with 7 bases matching TRBD1. Germline CDR1 ENHRY, CDR2 SYGVKD. V shed 0 bases, J shed 1 base, and the junction held 8 bases outside the gene matches. This CDR3 contains 17 residues. The CDR3 nucleotides are TGTGCCATCAGTGAGTCGAAACAGGGGCACCCGAACACTGAAGCTTTCTTT. It translates to CAISESKQGHPNTEAFF.

The chain employs TRBV5-1 and TRBJ2-2; D is undetermined. Trimming stripped 2 bases from V and 1 base from J, with 12 bases between. The CDR3 sequence is 16 residues long. The germline V gene encodes CDR1 SGHRS and CDR2 YFSETQ. The CDR3 region is CASSLRQEMNTGELFF. The DNA for the CDR3 is TGCGCCAGCAGCTTAAGGCAGGAGATGAACACCGGGGAGCTGTTTTTT.

The rearrangement links TRBV3-1 to TRBJ2-2; D gene ambiguous. V shed 1 base and J shed 1 base, with 7 bases lying between them. Germline loops: CDR1 LGHDT, CDR2 YNNKEL (reference sequence). The CDR3 totals 15 residues. The CDR3 bases are TGTGCCAGCAGCCAAGTGGTCGGGAACACCGGGGAGCTGTTTTTT. Its protein product is CASSQVVGNTGELFF.

The chain employs TRBV12-3 or TRBV12-4 and TRBJ2-1; no clear D. CDR3 size: 13 residues. Deletions cut 7 bases from V and 0 bases from J, with 7 bases between. CDR3 amino acids: CASKRSSYNEQFF. The CDR3 DNA follows: TGTGCCAGCAAGAGGAGCTCCTACAATGAGCAGTTCTTC.

This clonotype was counted many times. The chain carries TRBV27 and TRBJ1-1; no firm D call. The V gene's germline CDR1 is MNHEY and CDR2 SMNVEV (reference sequence). Trimming took 6 bases from V and 1 from J, leaving 3 bases between them. This CDR3 has 11 amino acids. The CDR3 DNA reads TGTGCCAGCAGGCGGAACACTGAAGCTTTCTTT. Translation: CASRRNTEAFF.

J is TRBJ1-5 and V is TRBV27; 11 bases map to TRBD1. From germline, CDR1 is MNHEY and CDR2 SMNVEV (reference sequence). With V trimmed by 6 bases and J by 7 bases, 11 bases remained unmatched. This CDR3 is 16 amino acids long. Here the CDR3 reads CASSRTGGLGGQPQHF. For the CDR3, the DNA is TGTGCCAGCAGCAGGACAGGGGGCTTGGGTGGACAGCCCCAGCATTTT.

There are a few counts of this clonotype. This chain connects TRBV3-1 to TRBJ1-1; D is unresolved. The CDR3 length is 14 residues. Germline CDR1 is LGHDT and CDR2 is YNNKEL (reference sequence). V was trimmed by 3 bases and J by 1 base, leaving 9 bases between them. The CDR3 DNA follows: TGTGCCAGCAGCCACGGAGATAAGAACACTGAAGCTTTCTTT. Translation: CASSHGDKNTEAFF. Full variable domain (rest looked up from reference TRBV3-1 and TRBJ1-1): DTAVSQTPKYLVTQMGNDKSIKCEQNLGHDTMYWYKQDSKKFLKIMFSYNNKELIINETVPNRFSPKSPDKAHLNLHINSLELGDSAVYFCASSHGDKNTEAFFGQGTRLTVV.

This clonotype was seen a few times. V gene TRBV19 combines with J gene TRBJ2-1; D uncertain. V was clipped by 3 bases and J by 10 bases, with 16 bases between them. The V gene's germline CDR1 is LNHDA and CDR2 SQIVND (reference sequence). CDR3 length: 14 residues. CDR3 region: CASSIPRRYYEQFF. The CDR3 region has the DNA TGTGCCAGTAGTATCCCTAGAAGGTATTACGAGCAGTTCTTC. The entire variable domain, with the rest obtained from reference TRBV19 and TRBJ2-1, is as follows: DGGITQSPKYLFRKEGQNVTLSCEQNLNHDAMYWYRQDPGQGLRLIYYSQIVNDFQKGDIAEGYSVSREKKESFPLTVTSAQKNPTAFYLCASSIPRRYYEQFFGPGTRLTVL.

The chain links TRBV20-1 to TRBJ1-1; maybe TRBD1 (6 bases). The germline CDR1 and CDR2 sequences are DFQATT and SNEGSKA (reference sequence). This CDR3 comprises 13 residues. V was trimmed by 3 bases and J by 1 base, leaving 9 bases between them. CDR3 coding DNA: TGCAGTGCTAGTCGGGGGCGGAACACTGAAGCTTTCTTT. This encodes CSASRGRNTEAFF.

This clonotype was seen more than once but under ten times. This chain's CDR3 is CASSLTGESNSPLHF. The CDR3 coding sequence is TGTGCCAGCAGCTTAACCGGGGAGAGTAATTCACCCCTCCACTTT. The chain links TRBV7-9 to TRBJ1-6; D is undetermined. V lost 2 bases, J lost 6 bases, and 11 bases lay in between. Germline assignment: CDR1 SEHNR and CDR2 FQNEAQ (reference sequence). There are 15 residues in the CDR3.

The chain employs TRBV20-1 and TRBJ2-7, with a tentative D call TRBD2 (6 bases). CDR3 size: 13 residues. V dropped 5 bases and J dropped 2 bases, with 13 bases sitting between them. Germline-derived CDR1 and CDR2 are DFQATT and SNEGSKA (reference sequence). CDR3 bases: TGCAGTGCTCTGGCAGGACTAACCTACGAGCAGTACTTC. Amino acid sequence: CSALAGLTYEQYF.

This clonotype occurred many times. The rearrangement uses TRBV18 and TRBJ2-5; D not resolved. Germline V gene sequence: CDR1 KGHSH, CDR2 LQKENI. V was shortened by 4 bases and J by 4 bases, with 10 bases between the two germline ends. This CDR3 has 13 residues. This CDR3 reads CASSHGNRETQYF. CDR3 bases: TGTGCCAGCTCACACGGCAACAGAGAGACCCAGTACTTC.

This clonotype was observed at least ten times. The rearrangement joins TRBV4-1 to TRBJ2-6; possibly TRBD1 or TRBD2 for D (5 bases each). Germline lookup yields CDR1 MGHRA and CDR2 YSYEKL. The CDR3 covers 16 residues. The germline V and J ends were trimmed by 0 bases and 4 bases, with 10 bases remaining between them. The CDR3 DNA sequence: TGCGCCAGCAGCCAAGATTGGGGGACCGGGGCCAACGTCCTGACTTTC. This encodes CASSQDWGTGANVLTF.

The chain links TRBV20-1 to TRBJ2-1, with 8 bases identical to TRBD1. CDR1 DFQATT and CDR2 SNEGSKA come from the germline V gene (reference sequence). The CDR3 runs to 12 residues. After removal of 5 bases from V and 8 bases from J, the junction contained 5 bases not matched to a gene. The CDR3 loop reads CSAADRGDEQFF. CDR3 coding DNA: TGCAGTGCTGCCGACAGGGGCGATGAGCAGTTCTTC.

V gene TRBV6-5 combines with J gene TRBJ1-1, with D possibly TRBD1 on 5 matching bases. The V and J ends lost 5 bases and 7 bases respectively, with 14 bases between them. CDR1 and CDR2 from the germline V gene are MNHEY and SVGAGI. The CDR3 runs to 13 residues. CDR3 region: CASSLPGRVEAFF. In nucleotides, the CDR3 is TGTGCCAGCAGTCTACCGGGACGCGTTGAAGCTTTCTTT.

This clonotype was found a few times. The rearrangement uses TRBV6-5 and TRBJ2-5, with D perhaps matching TRBD2 (6 bases). The CDR3 contains 14 residues. The germline gives CDR1 MNHEY, CDR2 SVGAGI. With 6 bases removed from V and 4 bases from J, the gap between germline ends came to 15 bases. The DNA of the CDR3 is TGTGCCAGCAGAAAGGAGGGGCGGGGAGAGACCCAGTACTTC. Amino acids: CASRKEGRGETQYF.

Only a few counts were recorded for this clonotype. V gene TRBV7-9 combines with J gene TRBJ2-7, with D maybe TRBD1 (6 bases). Germline values: CDR1 SEHNR, CDR2 FQNEAQ (reference sequence). CDR3 length: 14 amino acids. Deletions cut 6 bases from V and 2 bases from J, with 14 bases between. The CDR3 region has the DNA TGTGCCAGCAGTCGGACAGTTCTAACCTACGAGCAGTACTTC. Amino acids: CASSRTVLTYEQYF.

The rearrangement links TRBV7-2 to TRBJ2-2; no definite D call. The CDR3 sequence is 12 residues long. The germline CDR1 and CDR2 sequences are SGHTA and FQGNSA. V lost 6 bases, J lost 2 bases, and 4 bases lay in between. CDR3 DNA: TGTGCCAGCAGTCATAACACCGGGGAGCTGTTTTTT. Its translation: CASSHNTGELFF.

The chain uses TRBV20-1 and TRBJ2-5; the D gene is possibly TRBD1 (6 bases). CDR3 length: 13 residues. Deletions cut 5 bases from V and 3 bases from J, with 13 bases between. Germline-derived CDR1 and CDR2 are DFQATT and SNEGSKA (reference sequence). CDR3 residues: CSAPDRPKETQYF. As DNA, the CDR3 is TGCAGTGCTCCCGACAGGCCGAAAGAGACCCAGTACTTC.

At least ten counts were recorded for this clonotype. The gene calls are TRBV7-8 and TRBJ1-1; perhaps TRBD1 as D (6 bases). Per germline, CDR1 SGHVS and CDR2 FQNEAQ. This CDR3 contains 17 residues. V gave up 5 bases and J gave up 5 bases, with 24 bases separating them. The DNA for the CDR3 is TGTGCCAGCAGCCCCCAAGGGGGGCTTAAGATAAGGACTGAAGCTTTCTTT. It encodes CASSPQGGLKIRTEAFF.

The rearrangement links TRBV5-1 to TRBJ1-6; D is undetermined. This CDR3 comprises 15 residues. CDR1 and CDR2 from the germline V gene are SGHRS and YFSETQ. The V gene lost 4 bases and the J gene lost 12 bases, with 20 bases spanning the gap. This chain's CDR3 is CASSPSGDFMVPLHF. The CDR3 DNA follows: TGCGCCAGCAGCCCGAGCGGGGATTTTATGGTACCCCTCCACTTT.

In its sample, this clonotype was seen many times. V gene TRBV11-2 combines with J gene TRBJ2-3; TRBD2 matches 8 bases. In germline, CDR1 is SGHAT, CDR2 FQNNGV. The CDR3 runs 16 residues. V lost 4 bases, J lost 4 bases, and 10 bases stayed unmatched. For the CDR3, the DNA is TGTGCCAGCAGCTCCCGGACTAGCAGTGGCTCAGATACGCAGTATTTT. Translation: CASSSRTSSGSDTQYF.

This clonotype was counted a few times. DNA of the CDR3: TGTGCCACCAGTGATCAAAAAGAAGGACTAGCGCCTACCTACAATGAGCAGTTCTTC. Translated, it gives CATSDQKEGLAPTYNEQFF. This chain links TRBV24-1 with TRBJ2-1, with TRBD2 identical over 9 bases. CDR1 is KGHDR and CDR2 is SFDVKD in the germline V gene. J was trimmed by 2 bases and V by 3 bases; bases with no gene match: 13. The CDR3 is 19 amino acids.